Following are 21 T cell receptor beta chains from one sample sequenced in a study of blood T cell repertoires in COVID-19 (dated by TCRdb to 2020 to 2021). The library was prepared using the immunoSEQ multiplex PCR assay. Here the immuneACCESS table is served through TCRdb, limited to in-frame sequences with V and J called. Missing clones are a known gap in these copies; in checked studies unresolved V genes cover under half, and the rest lacks a known reason. Recorded for this sample are 250,000 to 300,000 clones; about nine tenths of them occurred a single time. The biggest ten clones account for 2.2% of the sample. Specimen: peripheral blood. The receptor source for this set is a woman aged 45-65 years who had recovered from COVID-19.

This chain joins TRBV7-3 and TRBJ2-5; the match to TRBD2 covers 8 bases. CDR1 and CDR2 from the germline V gene are SGHTA and FQGTGA. V gave up 2 bases and J gave up 4 bases; unmatched junction bases: 6. CDR3 length: 15 residues. This CDR3 is CASSLGTRIGETQYF. The CDR3 DNA sequence: TGTGCCAGCAGCTTAGGGACTAGGATCGGAGAGACCCAGTACTTC.

V is TRBV2 and J is TRBJ2-2; D unresolved. The CDR3 has 12 residues. Trimming removed 3 bases from V and 8 bases from J, with 7 bases in between. Germline V gene sequence: CDR1 SNHLY, CDR2 FYNNEI. The CDR3, as DNA: TGTGCCAGCAGTGAGAGCGCGGGGGAGCTGTTTTTT. Translating gives CASSESAGELFF. Looking up the rest from reference TRBV2 and TRBJ2-2 gives the full variable domain: EPEVTQTPSHQVTQMGQEVILRCVPISNHLYFYWYRQILGQKVEFLVSFYNNEISEKSEIFDDQFSVERPDGSNFTLKIRSTKLEDSAMYFCASSESAGELFFGEGSRLTVL.

V gene TRBV2 combines with J gene TRBJ1-1; 7 bases are shared with TRBD1. This CDR3 comprises 13 residues. From germline, CDR1 is SNHLY and CDR2 FYNNEI. V lost 4 bases and J lost 5; bases outside the gene matches: 4. CDR3 residues: CASSGQGDTEAFF. Written as DNA, the CDR3 is TGTGCCAGCAGTGGTCAGGGGGATACTGAAGCTTTCTTT.

V is TRBV19 and J is TRBJ1-5; D might be TRBD1 (6 bases). Between the trimmed V and J ends, which lost 3 bases and 6 bases, there was a span of 18 bases. The CDR3 consists of 16 residues. CDR1 LNHDA and CDR2 SQIVND come from the germline V gene (reference sequence). This CDR3 is CASSIGGQVGTQPQHF. The CDR3 DNA follows: TGTGCCAGTAGTATCGGGGGGCAGGTGGGGACTCAGCCCCAGCATTTT.

The chain couples TRBV15 to TRBJ1-5, with D unclear. The V gene lost 2 bases and the J gene lost 3 bases, with 14 bases spanning the gap. This CDR3 has 16 residues. Germline CDR1 and CDR2: LNHNV and YYDKDF (reference sequence). CDR3 amino acids: CATSRPWPTHNQPQHF. CDR3 bases: TGTGCCACCAGCAGACCCTGGCCCACCCACAATCAGCCCCAGCATTTT.

The chain combines TRBV4-1 with TRBJ1-4; TRBD1 might be the D (6 bases). Germline loops: CDR1 MGHRA, CDR2 YSYEKL. This CDR3 comprises 14 residues. Trimming left V 6 bases short and J 4 bases short, with 12 bases between. CDR3 amino acids: CASRSGTNNEKLFF. CDR3 bases: TGCGCCAGCAGGTCCGGGACAAATAATGAAAAACTGTTTTTT.

This chain uses TRBV6-5 with TRBJ1-1, with 7 bases aligning to TRBD1. Unmatched junction bases numbered 6, after V lost 7 bases and J lost 4 bases. CDR1 and CDR2 (germline): MNHEY, SVGAGI. CDR3 length: 13 residues. Here the CDR3 reads CASTADRATEAFF. Here the CDR3 DNA reads TGTGCCAGCACCGCAGACAGGGCCACTGAAGCTTTCTTT.

The chain carries TRBV6-6 and TRBJ2-7; 7 bases align to TRBD2. This CDR3 has 14 residues. CDR1 and CDR2 from the germline V gene are MNHNY and SVGAGI (reference sequence). V dropped 7 bases and J dropped 2; count of bases not matched to a gene: 8. The chain's CDR3 is CASTHSGGTYEQYF. The DNA for the CDR3 is TGTGCCAGCACCCACTCCGGGGGGACCTACGAGCAGTACTTC.

V gene TRBV10-3 combines with J gene TRBJ1-1; 7 bases fit TRBD1. The CDR3 consists of 15 residues. Germline CDR1 ENHRY, CDR2 SYGVKD. Trimming took 7 bases from V and 4 from J; bases not matched to a gene: 12. CDR3 bases: TGTGCCATCACCTACAGGGGCGGGAGGTCCACTGAAGCTTTCTTT. It translates to CAITYRGGRSTEAFF.

V gene TRBV7-9 combines with J gene TRBJ2-7, with D perhaps matching TRBD1 (6 bases). Germline-derived CDR1 and CDR2 are SEHNR and FQNEAQ (reference sequence). This CDR3 has 14 residues. The V end lost 5 bases, the J end lost 3 bases, and 14 bases lay between the germline ends. CDR3 region: CASSPRDRSYEQYF. The CDR3 coding sequence is TGTGCCAGCAGCCCCCGAGACAGGAGCTACGAGCAGTACTTC.

The rearrangement uses TRBV30 and TRBJ2-7, with 10 bases lining up with TRBD2. This CDR3 has 16 residues. V trimming: 1 base; J trimming: 2 bases; junction bases outside the gene matches: 8. In germline, CDR1 is GTSNPN, CDR2 SVGIG (reference sequence). DNA of the CDR3: TGTGCCTGGAGTGATCTAGCGGGAGTTGGTACCTACGAGCAGTACTTC. Translating gives CAWSDLAGVGTYEQYF.

The chain combines TRBV5-5 with TRBJ1-4, with D unresolved. V was shortened by 0 bases and J by 0 bases, with 9 bases between the two germline ends. Per the germline V gene, CDR1 is SGHKS and CDR2 is YYEKEE (reference sequence). The CDR3 consists of 16 residues. CDR3: CASSLGPQTTNEKLFF. CDR3 DNA sequence: TGTGCCAGCAGCTTGGGGCCACAAACAACTAATGAAAAACTGTTTTTT.

A few counts support this clone. The same CDR3 can be traced to other DNA sequences in this sample. The V gene is TRBV7-2, the J gene TRBJ1-1; no clear D gene. The CDR3 consists of 13 residues. V lost 3 bases and J 2 bases, leaving 7 bases between the germline ends. CDR1 and CDR2 from the germline V gene are SGHTA and FQGNSA. The DNA for the CDR3 is TGTGCCAGCAGCTTTACGGGAAACACTGAAGCTTTCTTT. This codes for CASSFTGNTEAFF.

The V gene is TRBV5-1, the J gene TRBJ2-1, with 13 bases that match TRBD2. Germline loops: CDR1 SGHRS, CDR2 YFSETQ. Trimming cost V 7 bases and J 6 bases; bases outside gene matches: 4. The CDR3 sequence is 14 residues long. CDR3 coding DNA: TGCGCCAGCGGACTAGCGGGAGACCCCAATGAGCAGTTCTTC. Translated: CASGLAGDPNEQFF.

The rearrangement links TRBV6-5 to TRBJ2-3, with TRBD1 as a possible D gene (5 bases). CDR1 MNHEY and CDR2 SVGAGI come from the germline V gene. V lost 3 bases and J 1 base, leaving 11 bases between the germline ends. CDR3 length: 15 residues. CDR3 DNA sequence: TGTGCCAGCAGTTATGCGACAGTAGGCACAGATACGCAGTATTTT. It specifies CASSYATVGTDTQYF.

This chain links TRBV9 with TRBJ1-1; unclear D gene. Between the trimmed V and J ends, which lost 3 bases and 12 bases, there was a span of 12 bases. This CDR3 region has 11 residues. Germline V gives CDR1 SGDLS, CDR2 YYNGEE. This chain's CDR3 is CASSGLVVTFF. The CDR3 DNA sequence: TGTGCCAGCAGCGGACTCGTAGTGACTTTCTTT.

This clone was seen only once. The chain links TRBV7-3 to TRBJ1-1; 10 bases align to TRBD1. V trimming: 4 bases; J trimming: 4 bases; junction bases outside the gene matches: 9. Germline V lookup: CDR1 SGHTA, CDR2 FQGTGA. CDR3 length: 16 residues. Here the CDR3 DNA reads TGTGCCAGCAGCTACTCACCTAGGGACAGGGGCACTGAAGCTTTCTTT. It is translated as CASSYSPRDRGTEAFF.

The chain couples TRBV27 to TRBJ1-6; 7 nucleotides line up with TRBD1. V lost 4 bases and J lost 8; bases outside the gene matches: 5. The CDR3 loop spans 14 amino acids. Looked up from germline, CDR1 is MNHEY and CDR2 is SMNVEV (reference sequence). CDR3 loop: CASSSTGFHSPLHF. DNA for the CDR3: TGTGCCAGCAGTTCGACAGGGTTTCATTCACCCCTCCACTTT.

The chain joins TRBV28 to TRBJ2-7, with a weak D call TRBD2 (5 bases). The V end lost 8 bases, the J end lost 5 bases, and 13 bases lay between the germline ends. CDR3 length: 12 amino acids. CDR1 and CDR2 (germline): MDHEN, SYDVKM. The CDR3 reads CASFGEGHEQYF. CDR3 nucleotide sequence: TGTGCCAGCTTCGGGGAAGGCCACGAGCAGTACTTC. The variable domain in full, completed from reference TRBV28 and TRBJ2-7, reads DVKVTQSSRYLVKRTGEKVFLECVQDMDHENMFWYRQDPGLGLRLIYFSYDVKMKEKGDIPEGYSVSREKKERFSLILESASTNQTSMYLCASFGEGHEQYFGPGTRLTVT.

The rearrangement joins TRBV28 to TRBJ2-1, with D possibly being TRBD2 (5 bases). From germline, CDR1 is MDHEN and CDR2 SYDVKM. Trimming took 9 bases from V and 4 from J, leaving 19 bases between them. The CDR3 covers 15 residues. The CDR3 coding sequence is TGTGCCAGTGAGTTTTTTCGAGGACTGTACAATGAGCAGTTCTTC. This codes for CASEFFRGLYNEQFF.

The rearrangement links TRBV7-2 to TRBJ2-3; D remains ambiguous. This CDR3 is 16 amino acids long. Germline V lookup: CDR1 SGHTA, CDR2 FQGNSA. With 5 bases removed from V and 5 bases from J, the gap between germline ends came to 20 bases. This CDR3 reads CASSPQPGTMGDTQYF. The CDR3 DNA reads TGTGCCAGCAGCCCCCAGCCAGGAACGATGGGAGATACGCAGTATTTT.